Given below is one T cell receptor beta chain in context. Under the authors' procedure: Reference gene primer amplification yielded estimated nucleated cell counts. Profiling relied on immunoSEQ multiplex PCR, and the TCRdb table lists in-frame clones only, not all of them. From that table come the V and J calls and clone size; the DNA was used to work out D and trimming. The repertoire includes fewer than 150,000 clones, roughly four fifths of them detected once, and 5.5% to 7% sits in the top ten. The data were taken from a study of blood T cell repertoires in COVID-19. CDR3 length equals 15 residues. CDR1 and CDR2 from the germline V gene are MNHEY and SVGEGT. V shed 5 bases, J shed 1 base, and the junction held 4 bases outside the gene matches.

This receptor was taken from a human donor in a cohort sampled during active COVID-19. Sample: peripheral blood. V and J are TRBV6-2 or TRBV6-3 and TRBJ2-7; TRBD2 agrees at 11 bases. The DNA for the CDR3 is TGTGCCAGCAGTCCGAGACTAGCGGGATCCTACGAGCAGTACTTC. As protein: CASSPRLAGSYEQYF.